The T cell receptor beta chain described here comes from a study of blood T cells in healthy people across ages. Study observations and caveats: PBMCs that were unsorted prevented a conclusive naive versus antigen-experienced comparison.

CDR3 length: 17 residues. CDR1 and CDR2 from the germline V gene are KGHDR and SFDVKD. Together with a sample-barcoded 5' primer, a J-beta primer mix was included in a second PCR lasting about 6 to 11 cycles. Each CDR3 protein is one row after TCRdb ran MiXCR on the 5' RACE reads. This table holds around 1,800,000 distinct CDR3 sequences, approximately 40% found once. Note on this clonotype: As yet, its antigen is unknown. One end of the junction does not line up with germline, which may come from a read error.

The source of this sequence is a human donor in good health. The specimen sequenced was blood. This chain uses TRBV24-1 with TRBJ2-3; weak D call: TRBD1 (6 bases). CDR3 in amino acids: CATSDSRTQGDTDTQYF. The CDR3 DNA follows: TGTGCTACCAGTGATTCGCGGACACAGGGAGACACAGATACGCAGTATTTT.